A single sample gave rise to the 19 T cell receptor beta chains below, sequenced in a study of response to subunit inactivated influenza vaccine. TCRdb recomputed calls from the RT-PCR reads with MiXCR, one row per CDR3 protein. The repertoire holds 550,000 to 800,000 distinct CDR3 sequences, about a sixth seen once, with approximately 10% in the top ten. The sample consisted of PBMCs from blood, taken 11 to 12 days after vaccination. The source is a man aged 45 to 65 who received an inactivated influenza vaccine.

This chain connects TRBV29-1 to TRBJ2-5; 10 positions match TRBD1. V was clipped by 7 bases and J by 5 bases; unmatched bases: 7. Germline CDR1 is SQVTM and CDR2 is ANQGSEA. CDR3 length: 13 amino acids. The DNA for the CDR3 is TGCAGCGGTATGGACAGGGGGTCTGAGACCCAGTACTTC. Amino acids: CSGMDRGSETQYF.

The table lists this clonotype with a few counts. The J gene is TRBJ2-5, the V gene TRBV7-9, with D hard to call. Trimming pared 5 bases from V and 2 bases from J, leaving 18 bases between. Germline V gene sequence: CDR1 SEHNR, CDR2 FQNEAQ (reference sequence). This CDR3 is built from 16 residues. CDR3 coding DNA: TGTGCCAGCAGCCCAGTGATGGGAACCGTTCAAGAGACCCAGTACTTC. The encoded protein is CASSPVMGTVQETQYF. Using reference TRBV7-9 and TRBJ2-5 for the parts outside the CDR3, the full variable domain is DTGVSQNPRHKITKRGQNVTFRCDPISEHNRLYWYRQTLGQGPEFLTYFQNEAQLEKSRLLSDRFSAERPKGSFSTLEIQRTEQGDSAMYLCASSPVMGTVQETQYFGPGTRLLVL.

The rearrangement joins TRBV6-1 to TRBJ1-2; possible D gene TRBD1, 6 bases. Looked up from germline, CDR1 is MNHNS and CDR2 is SASEGT. V was shortened by 6 bases and J by 4 bases, with 15 bases between the two germline ends. The CDR3 loop spans 14 amino acids. The CDR3 reads CASRRSRDTYGYTF. DNA of the CDR3: TGTGCCAGCAGGCGGTCCCGGGACACCTATGGCTACACCTTC.

The chain recombines TRBV25-1 with TRBJ2-5; 7 positions match TRBD2. The ends lost 4 bases at V and 5 bases at J; junction bases unmatched: 4. The CDR3 totals 13 residues. Germline-derived CDR1 and CDR2 are MGHDK and SYGVNS. The CDR3 nucleotides are TGTGCCAGCAGTGGGGGGGGTTTGGAGACCCAGTACTTC. Translated, it gives CASSGGGLETQYF.

The gene calls are TRBV28 and TRBJ1-6, with D perhaps TRBD1 (6 bases). Between the trimmed V and J ends, which lost 11 bases and 1 base, there was a span of 21 bases. This CDR3 is built from 17 residues. Germline V gene lookup returns CDR1 MDHEN and CDR2 SYDVKM. The CDR3 sequence is CAALGTRGGSYNSPLHF. DNA for the CDR3: TGTGCCGCCCTCGGGACTCGAGGGGGATCCTATAATTCACCCCTCCACTTT.

This clonotype occurred a few times. V is TRBV7-2 and J is TRBJ2-1; 8 nucleotides agree with TRBD1. Germline trimming cut 7 bases from V and 6 bases from J; bases unmatched to any gene: 11. This CDR3 is built from 15 residues. Germline lookup yields CDR1 SGHTA and CDR2 FQGNSA. The CDR3 loop is CASTLTRTGSNEQFF. CDR3 nucleotides: TGTGCCAGCACCCTAACTCGGACAGGGAGCAATGAGCAGTTCTTC. Supplemented by reference TRBV7-2 and TRBJ2-1, the full variable domain reads GAGVSQSPSNKVTEKGKDVELRCDPISGHTALYWYRQSLGQGLEFLIYFQGNSAPDKSGLPSDRFSAERTGGSVSTLTIQRTQQEDSAVYLCASTLTRTGSNEQFFGPGTRLTVL.

This chain links TRBV12-3 or TRBV12-4 with TRBJ2-1; TRBD1 matches 7 bases. This CDR3 has 15 amino acids. The J segment lost 7 bases and the V segment lost 7 bases, leaving 13 bases of the junction unmatched. This CDR3 is CASTPSARGLNEQFF. CDR3 in DNA: TGTGCCAGCACCCCCTCCGCGAGGGGGCTTAATGAGCAGTTCTTC.

This clonotype was seen only a few times. The J gene is TRBJ2-7, the V gene TRBV5-1; TRBD2 is a possible D gene (5 bases). With 4 bases removed from V and 5 bases from J, the gap between germline ends came to 13 bases. Germline V lookup: CDR1 SGHRS, CDR2 YFSETQ. The CDR3 sequence is 13 residues long. The CDR3 loop reads CASSISSLDEQYF. Written as DNA, the CDR3 is TGCGCCAGCAGCATCTCTAGCCTCGACGAGCAGTACTTC. Full variable domain (rest looked up from reference TRBV5-1 and TRBJ2-7): KAGVTQTPRYLIKTRGQQVTLSCSPISGHRSVSWYQQTPGQGLQFLFEYFSETQRNKGNFPGRFSGRQFSNSRSEMNVSTLELGDSALYLCASSISSLDEQYFGPGTRLTVT.

This clonotype came up many times. The chain uses TRBV7-9 and TRBJ2-2; D may match TRBD1 or TRBD2 (6 bases each). The CDR3 consists of 16 residues. V was clipped by 5 bases and J by 4 bases, with 17 bases between them. CDR1 and CDR2 (germline): SEHNR, FQNEAQ (reference sequence). The CDR3 nucleotides read TGTGCCAGCAGCAAGGGGGACTTTACAGCCACCGGGGAGCTGTTTTTT. Translating gives CASSKGDFTATGELFF.

The chain couples TRBV28 to TRBJ2-7, with D perhaps matching TRBD1 (6 bases). CDR1 and CDR2 (germline): MDHEN, SYDVKM. V lost 6 bases and J lost 0, with 15 bases in between. The CDR3 is made up of 15 amino acids. Here the CDR3 reads CASSPTGGNSYEQYF. The CDR3 DNA reads TGTGCCAGCAGCCCGACAGGAGGTAACTCCTACGAGCAGTACTTC.

This clonotype was found a few times. V usage is TRBV4-3 and J usage is TRBJ1-4; the match to TRBD1 covers 7 bases. This CDR3 region has 17 residues. Germline assignment: CDR1 LGHNA and CDR2 YSLEER. J lost 0 bases, V lost 0 bases, and 4 bases had no gene match. Here the CDR3 reads CASSQETGTATNEKLFF. The DNA of the CDR3 is TGCGCCAGCAGCCAAGAGACCGGGACAGCAACTAATGAAAAACTGTTTTTT.

The chain carries TRBV11-2 and TRBJ2-4; D is undetermined. The CDR3 has 16 residues. The germline V gene has CDR1 SGHAT and CDR2 FQNNGV. The V end lost 0 bases, the J end lost 0 bases, and 9 bases lay between the germline ends. The CDR3 nucleotides are TGTGCCAGCAGCTTAGATGTCGGAGTAGCCAAAAACATTCAGTACTTC. Its translation: CASSLDVGVAKNIQYF.

The V and J genes are TRBV5-8 and TRBJ2-7; the D is unclear. Between the trimmed V and J ends, which lost 6 bases and 1 base, there was a span of 8 bases. The CDR3 is 12 residues long. Germline CDR1 and CDR2: SGHTS and YDEGEE. CDR3 sequence: CASNPGSYEQYF. The DNA for the CDR3 is TGTGCCAGCAACCCCGGGTCCTACGAGCAGTACTTC.

The CDR3 sequence is CASSRGLSGISRYNEQFF. CDR3 nucleotides: TGTGCCAGCAGCCGAGGGCTCAGCGGGATTAGTAGGTACAATGAGCAGTTCTTC. The chain couples TRBV5-6 to TRBJ2-1, with 7 positions matching TRBD2. The CDR3 sequence is 18 residues long. J gave up 4 bases and V 4 bases, and 17 bases lay outside the gene matches. Germline CDR1 is SGHDT and CDR2 is YYEEEE.

This clonotype was seen repeatedly, ten times or more. This rearrangement joins TRBV12-3 or TRBV12-4 to TRBJ2-1, with 11 positions matching TRBD2. CDR3 length: 14 amino acids. J lost 9 bases, V lost 7 bases, and 8 bases had no gene match. The CDR3 reads CASTTSGGRGEQFF. DNA for the CDR3: TGTGCCAGCACAACTAGCGGGGGCCGCGGTGAGCAGTTCTTC.

This clonotype came up a few times. The V and J genes are TRBV11-2 and TRBJ2-1; the D is unclear. V shed 1 base and J shed 0 bases, with 19 bases lying between them. The CDR3 length is 19 residues. Germline loops: CDR1 SGHAT, CDR2 FQNNGV. The CDR3 DNA reads TGTGCCAGCAGCTTAGGGGCAGCGTTGTTAGCCGTCTCCTACAATGAGCAGTTCTTC. This sequence encodes CASSLGAALLAVSYNEQFF. Combining the CDR3 with reference TRBV11-2 and TRBJ2-1 gives the whole variable domain EAGVAQSPRYKIIEKRQSVAFWCNPISGHATLYWYQQILGQGPKLLIQFQNNGVVDDSQLPKDRFSAERLKGVDSTLKIQPAKLEDSAVYLCASSLGAALLAVSYNEQFFGPGTRLTVL.

This clonotype showed up many times. The chain links TRBV20-1 to TRBJ1-4; 7 nucleotides match TRBD1. The CDR3 is 13 amino acids. V lost 1 base and J lost 5; bases outside the gene matches: 1. Germline CDR1 and CDR2: DFQATT and SNEGSKA (reference sequence). The DNA of the CDR3 is TGCAGTGCTAGAGTCAGGGGGAATGAAAAACTGTTTTTT. Translated, it gives CSARVRGNEKLFF.

This clonotype has a handful of counts. The V call is TRBV29-1, the J call TRBJ1-4; no reliable D call. V was shortened by 4 bases and J by 10 bases, with 10 bases between the two germline ends. The CDR3 contains 11 residues. The germline V gene has CDR1 SQVTM and CDR2 ANQGSEA. Here the CDR3 DNA reads TGCAGCGTTGGTGAAATGGGAAAACTGTTTTTT. It translates to CSVGEMGKLFF.

This clonotype came up many times. The V and J genes are TRBV7-9 and TRBJ2-7; D remains unclear. From germline, CDR1 is SEHNR and CDR2 FQNEAQ (reference sequence). The CDR3 is 13 amino acids. Trimming pared 5 bases from V and 1 base from J, leaving 9 bases between. The CDR3 nucleotides read TGTGCCAGCAGCCCCCCCCGGTCCTACGAGCAGTACTTC. Its translation is CASSPPRSYEQYF.